This T cell receptor (beta chain) appears in the sequencing data of a study of cytomegalovirus exposure and HLA in healthy donors (dated by TCRdb to the late 2010s). Turning to the overall study: An earlier analysis of more than 550 of the donors reported about 260 Gb of sequence data and around 110 million unique TCR beta sequences obtained from 150 million to 200 million T cells. To predict cytomegalovirus infection status, the study brought together high-throughput TCR immunosequencing, statistical association of individual TCRs with disease status, and machine learning. The study profiled the T cell repertoires of hundreds of subjects by immunosequencing and related them to cytomegalovirus serostatus. Genome-wide SNP genotypes for about three fifths of the roughly 700 donors were used in a later genetic analysis, which treated that subset as a discovery cohort. Every repertoire in the discovery cohort had been generated on one and the same sequencing platform. To decide whether each TCR beta V gene segment behaved as functional or pseudogenic, an earlier analysis of fewer than 750 of the donors relied on high-throughput TCR beta sequencing. An early release covering roughly 640 HLA-typed donors comprised approximately 300 gigabases of sequencing data and around 85 million unique TCR sequences. In addition to the first cohort of roughly 670 subjects, a separate validation cohort of about 120 different subjects was used. Of the roughly 400 genotyped donors, about 84% fell in the genetic ancestry cluster associated with self-reported Caucasian donors. The number of donors typed differed by locus, with 629-630 for A, B, C, DRB1 and DQB1, around 520 for DQA1, some 570 for DPA1, and some 450 for DPB1. In a later analysis, previously published TCR beta repertoires from hundreds of donors were re-analyzed and high-resolution HLA genotyping was added so that TCR occurrence patterns could be studied. Class I and class II HLA loci were covered by the typing at four-digit resolution. Rather than drawing on any new phenotypic data, the later analysis identified candidate immune exposures from TCR beta sequences and the way those sequences occurred across donors. Donor age, sex, ethnicity and CMV serostatus were compiled together with the repertoire data. Among 300 to 500 genotyped donors of the cohort, an average of about 220,000 unique TCR beta nucleotide sequences was sequenced per donor, of which about 20% were non-productive. The aim of the study was to test whether cataloging public T cell receptors could identify signatures of past pathogen exposure. Five DR-DQ haplotypes were treated as single units for association and clustering because of strong linkage in the cohort.

Worth noting for this clone: Its antigen specificity is not known. Nothing much larger sits one base from this clone, and base qualities are not available.

Study-wide conclusions, independent of this receptor: According to the authors, the approach could potentially be generalized to other disease states and immunological phenotypes. Most TCR sequences were observed very rarely across donors, whereas some public TCRs were present in many individuals. Linkage disequilibrium might explain the correlated functional status among segregating V segments, but an unknown experimental factor could not be ruled out. Most CMV-associated TCR beta chains appeared to be HLA-restricted in a later analysis, and the HLA associations seemed to be driven largely by CMV exposure. Because counts were too low, roughly 18 rarely observed V segments, including chromosome 9 orphons, were left out of the earlier analysis of 587 of the donors. An association between a missense DCLRE1C variant and V-gene and J-gene trimming of TCR beta chains was found in a later genetic analysis and replicated in an independent cohort. A later analysis found that HLA-associated TCR beta chains were more clonally expanded and had lower generation probabilities than equally common non-associated chains. Some IMGT-functional V segments, including TRBV6-2 and TRBV6-3, could not be told apart with the 87-base-pair reads, so those segments were excluded. A later analysis reported that several top co-occurrence clusters appeared linked to parvovirus B19, influenza, CMV and Epstein-Barr virus. A later genetic analysis reported fewer N-insertions in productive TCRs among donors in an Asian-associated ancestry cluster than the approximately 700-donor mean. Broadly in line with IMGT annotations, most TCR beta V segments showed up in productive rearrangements about 87% or about 30% of the time in an earlier analysis of 587 of the donors. In a later analysis, more than 15,000 TCR beta sequences were associated with specific HLA alleles at a false discovery rate of 0.05. According to a later analysis, TCR association rates differed among HLA loci, with DRB1 alleles showing the most associated TCRs and HLA-C alleles showing the fewest. Assigning TCR associations to individual alleles was difficult when HLA alleles, especially DR and DQ, strongly co-occurred. In vitro tests confirmed that a few of the cytomegalovirus-associated TCR beta chains recognize cytomegalovirus antigens. This cohort had only TCR beta chains sequenced, and the lack of alpha or paired-chain data limited which features could be detected. Because HLA typing was missing for some donors at each locus, association tests included only the typed subset. A total of around 150 TCR beta chains were listed by the study as associated with cytomegalovirus. A further reported finding was that TCR beta sequences accurately predicted the HLA-A and HLA-B alleles for most subjects in the first cohort. Roughly uniform sequencing depth across donors was assumed in presence/absence analyses, although this assumption may not hold. A cluster of highly shared sequence variants was judged likely to represent a technical artifact of the sequencing pipeline. For the cohort, immune exposure information was limited to CMV serostatus. Cytomegalovirus status was reported to be diagnosed by the classifier with high specificity and sensitivity in both the original and validation cohorts.

The cohort consisted of 666 healthy bone marrow donors. Cohort members were all nominally healthy when sampled, although unrecorded immune exposures were likely present. The donor was CMV seronegative and was included in the group of 352 seronegative cohort members. Each donor provided a peripheral blood sample, and peripheral blood mononuclear cells were used for TCR beta sequencing. Genomic DNA extraction from the blood cell samples was performed with the Qiagen DNeasy Blood Extraction Kit. Libraries came from the immunoSEQ multiplex PCR assay. For the multiplex PCR, a mixture combining 60 forward primers for TCR Vbeta segments and 13 reverse primers for TCR Jbeta segments was used. Amplification of the CDR3 region of rearranged TCR beta genes was performed with a multiplex PCR assay on genomic DNA. On the Illumina HiSeq System, the amplified TCR beta libraries were sequenced as 87-base-pair reads. The original methods were these. In a later analysis, approximately 74 million unique TCR beta chains were counted across the roughly 610 repertoires, and approximately 9.9 million of these chains were shared by at least two donors. A nearest-neighbor algorithm error-corrected the raw reads and collapsed the reads into unique sequences, merging closely related sequences to remove PCR and sequencing errors. CDR3 sequences were aligned to IMGT reference sequences to assign V, D and J gene segments. For a sequence to be retained, at least a six-nucleotide match to both a V gene segment and a J gene segment was required. A rearrangement counted as productive if the CDR3 had no stop codons and remained in frame with V and J, and every other rearrangement counted as non-productive. Following IMGT convention, CDR3 was defined as the stretch from the second conserved V-encoded cysteine to the conserved J-encoded phenylalanine. The earlier analysis of more than 450 of the donors excluded sequences that lacked an unambiguous match to a single V gene segment. An earlier analysis of a few hundred of the donors called V segments functional above 56.7% productive rearrangements and segregating when the between-donor standard deviation exceeded 5%. A statistical classification framework was developed to diagnose cytomegalovirus status using the catalog of TCR beta chain sequences. In a later analysis, V and J genes were assigned by comparing TCR nucleotide sequences against IMGT/GENE-DB human TR gene sequences. A later analysis assigned CDR3 sequences and most-parsimonious VDJ recombination scenarios with the TCRdist pipeline. In a later analysis, each TCR beta chain was defined by its CDR3 amino acid sequence together with its V-gene family, and reads lacking a unique V-gene family were excluded. A later analysis removed 600 or so highly shared, low-generation-probability nucleotide sequences to deal with suspected cross-contamination and a sequencing artifact. In a later analysis, a clonal expansion index for each public chain was calculated from normalized within-repertoire ranks of inferred template counts. Generation probabilities in a later analysis came from a VDJ recombination model fitted to out-of-frame rearrangements, and those results were checked against IGoR. In a later analysis, TCR-TCR, TCR-HLA and TCR-CMV co-occurrence was scored with hypergeometric tests, and a repertoire-size bias correction was applied to TCR pairs. False discovery rates were estimated in a later analysis by permuting HLA or CMV assignments 20 times. In a later analysis, co-occurring TCRs were grouped using DBSCAN, and TCRdist sequence similarity was added for clustering within HLA-allele-positive subsets. Repertoires with fewer than 30,000 or more than 120,000 public chains were left out of co-occurrence clustering, as were about 5 repertoires with anomalous nucleotide sharing. Held by TCRdb, this immuneACCESS table contains in-frame sequences only and omits some clones. Under half of the omission traces to an unresolved V gene where checked; the cause of the rest is unknown. V and J calls and clone size are given by that table; D and trimming were obtained from the DNA. This sample lists 35,000 to 55,000 clones; approximately 75% were detected once. The ten most abundant clones make up 1.4% of the sample.

The CDR3 holds 14 amino acids from the cysteine to the phenylalanine. The only DNA kept is the CDR3, 42 bases in frame from the first base. V is trimmed back by 1 base and J by 10 bases, and the junction contains 5 bases that no gene match accounts for. As encoded in the germline V gene, CDR1 is SGHTA while CDR2 is FQGNSA. The source of this sequence is a man aged 25-45 years in good health and CMV-seronegative. The sequence joins TRBV7-2 to TRBJ2-3; 10 bases in the junction line up with TRBD2. Sample: PBMCs. The DNA reads TGTGCCAGCAGCTTAGGGCCTAGCGGGAGTCCGCAGTATTTT. It is translated as CASSLGPSGSPQYF.